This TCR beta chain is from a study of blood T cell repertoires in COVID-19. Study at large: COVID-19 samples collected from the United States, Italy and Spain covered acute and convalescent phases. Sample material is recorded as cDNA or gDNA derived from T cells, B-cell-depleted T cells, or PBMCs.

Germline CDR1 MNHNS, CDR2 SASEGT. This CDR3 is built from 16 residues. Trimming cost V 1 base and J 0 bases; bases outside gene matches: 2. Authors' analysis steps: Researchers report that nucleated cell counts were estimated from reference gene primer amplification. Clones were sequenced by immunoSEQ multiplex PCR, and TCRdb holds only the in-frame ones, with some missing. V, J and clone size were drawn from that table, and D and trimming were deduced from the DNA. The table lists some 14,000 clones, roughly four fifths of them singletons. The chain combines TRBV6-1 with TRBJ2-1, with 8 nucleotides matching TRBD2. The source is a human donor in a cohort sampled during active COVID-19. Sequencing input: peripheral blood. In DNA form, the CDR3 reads TGTGCCAGCAGTGAAGACGGGGGGGGCTCCTACAATGAGCAGTTCTTC. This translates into CASSEDGGGSYNEQFF.